This TCR beta chain emerged from a study of T-cell reconstitution after alpha-beta-depleted transplantation in children. Using unique molecular identifiers, the investigators prepared the TCRbeta library. TCRdb redid the calling of the PCR reads with MiXCR, one entry per CDR3 protein. The sample carries almost 400,000 distinct CDR3 sequences, just over 20% recorded once. The V and J ends lost 5 bases and 3 bases respectively, with 8 bases between them. CDR1 and CDR2 from the germline V gene are MNHNS and SASEGT. This CDR3 has 13 amino acids. This sequence was found in a human donor who donated a stem cell graft to a child with acute myeloid leukemia. Sequences were derived from PBMCs from the stem cell graft donor, sampled from the stem cell graft. The chain has TRBV6-1 and TRBJ1-5, with D unresolved. CDR3 nucleotide sequence: TGTGCCAGCAGTCTAAGGCTCAATCAGCCCCAGCATTTT. This gives the protein CASSLRLNQPQHF.